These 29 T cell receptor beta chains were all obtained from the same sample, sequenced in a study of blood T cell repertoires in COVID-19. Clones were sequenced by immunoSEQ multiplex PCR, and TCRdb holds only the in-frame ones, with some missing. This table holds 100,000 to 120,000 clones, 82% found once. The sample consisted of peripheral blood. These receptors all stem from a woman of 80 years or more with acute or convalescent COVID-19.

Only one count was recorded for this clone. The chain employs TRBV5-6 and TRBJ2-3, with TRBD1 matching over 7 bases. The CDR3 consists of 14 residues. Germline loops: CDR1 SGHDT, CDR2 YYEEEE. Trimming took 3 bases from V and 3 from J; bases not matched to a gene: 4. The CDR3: CASSWTGGTDTQYF. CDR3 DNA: TGTGCCAGCAGCTGGACAGGCGGGACAGATACGCAGTATTTT.

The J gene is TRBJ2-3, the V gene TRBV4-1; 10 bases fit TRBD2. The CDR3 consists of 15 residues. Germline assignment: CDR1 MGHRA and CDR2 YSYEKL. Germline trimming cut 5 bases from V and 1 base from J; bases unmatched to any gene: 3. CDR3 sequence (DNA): TGCGCCAGCAGCGCCGGGACTAGCGGCACAGATACGCAGTATTTT. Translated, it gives CASSAGTSGTDTQYF.

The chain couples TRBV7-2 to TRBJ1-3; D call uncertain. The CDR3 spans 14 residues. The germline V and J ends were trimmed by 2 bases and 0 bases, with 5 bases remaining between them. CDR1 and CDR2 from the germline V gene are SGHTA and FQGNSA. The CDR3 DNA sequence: TGTGCCAGCAGCTTAAGGAGCTCTGGAAACACCATATATTTT. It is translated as CASSLRSSGNTIYF.

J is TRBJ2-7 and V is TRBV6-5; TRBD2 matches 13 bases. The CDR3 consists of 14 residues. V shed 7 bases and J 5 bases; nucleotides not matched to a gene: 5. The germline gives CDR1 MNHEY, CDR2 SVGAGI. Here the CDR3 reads CASTPTSGRHEQYF. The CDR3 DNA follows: TGTGCCAGCACCCCGACTAGCGGGAGGCACGAGCAGTACTTC.

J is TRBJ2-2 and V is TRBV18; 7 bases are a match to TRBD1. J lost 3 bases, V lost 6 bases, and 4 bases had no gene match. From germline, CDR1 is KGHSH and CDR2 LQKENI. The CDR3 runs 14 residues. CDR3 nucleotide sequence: TGTGCCAGCTCCCCAGACAGGGACACCGGGGAGCTGTTTTTT. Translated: CASSPDRDTGELFF.

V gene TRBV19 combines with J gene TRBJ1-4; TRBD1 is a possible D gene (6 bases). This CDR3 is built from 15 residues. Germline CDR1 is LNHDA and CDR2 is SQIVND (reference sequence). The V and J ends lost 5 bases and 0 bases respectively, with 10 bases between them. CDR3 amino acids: CASSSRTATNEKLFF. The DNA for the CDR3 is TGTGCCAGTAGTTCAAGGACAGCAACTAATGAAAAACTGTTTTTT. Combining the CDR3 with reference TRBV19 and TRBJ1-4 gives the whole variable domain DGGITQSPKYLFRKEGQNVTLSCEQNLNHDAMYWYRQDPGQGLRLIYYSQIVNDFQKGDIAEGYSVSREKKESFPLTVTSAQKNPTAFYLCASSSRTATNEKLFFGSGTQLSVL.

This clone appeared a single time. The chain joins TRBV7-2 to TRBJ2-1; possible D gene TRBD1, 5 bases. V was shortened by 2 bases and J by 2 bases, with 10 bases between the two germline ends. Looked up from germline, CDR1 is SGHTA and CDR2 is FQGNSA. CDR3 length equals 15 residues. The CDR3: CASSLSTGAYNEQFF. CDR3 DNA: TGTGCCAGCAGCTTATCTACAGGCGCCTACAATGAGCAGTTCTTC.

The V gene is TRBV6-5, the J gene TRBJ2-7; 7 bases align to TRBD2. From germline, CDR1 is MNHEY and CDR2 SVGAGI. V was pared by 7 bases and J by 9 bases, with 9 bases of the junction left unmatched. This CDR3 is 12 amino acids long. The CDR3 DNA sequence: TGTGCCAGCATTCTAACCAGCGGGACGCAGTACTTC. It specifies CASILTSGTQYF.

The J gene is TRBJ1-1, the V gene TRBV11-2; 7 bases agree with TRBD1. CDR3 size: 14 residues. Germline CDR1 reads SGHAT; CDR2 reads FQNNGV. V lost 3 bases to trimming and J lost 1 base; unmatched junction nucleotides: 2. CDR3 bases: TGTGCCAGCAGCTTCCGGACAGGGAACACTGAAGCTTTCTTT. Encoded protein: CASSFRTGNTEAFF.

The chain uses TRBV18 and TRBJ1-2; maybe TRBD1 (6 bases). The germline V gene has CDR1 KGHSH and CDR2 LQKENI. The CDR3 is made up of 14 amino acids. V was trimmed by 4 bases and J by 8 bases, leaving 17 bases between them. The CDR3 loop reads CASSQQNRDRGYTF. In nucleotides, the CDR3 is TGTGCCAGCTCACAGCAGAACAGGGATCGGGGCTACACCTTC.

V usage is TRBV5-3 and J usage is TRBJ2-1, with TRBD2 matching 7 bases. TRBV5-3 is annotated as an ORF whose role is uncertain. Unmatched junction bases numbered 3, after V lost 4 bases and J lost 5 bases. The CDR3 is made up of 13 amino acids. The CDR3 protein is CARSITSDNEQFF. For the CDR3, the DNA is TGTGCCAGAAGCATTACTAGCGACAATGAGCAGTTCTTC.

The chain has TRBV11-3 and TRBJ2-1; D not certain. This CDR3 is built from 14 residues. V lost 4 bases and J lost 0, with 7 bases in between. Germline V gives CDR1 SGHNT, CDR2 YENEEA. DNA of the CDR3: TGTGCCAGCAGCTCCTCAGTCTCCTACAATGAGCAGTTCTTC. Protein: CASSSSVSYNEQFF.

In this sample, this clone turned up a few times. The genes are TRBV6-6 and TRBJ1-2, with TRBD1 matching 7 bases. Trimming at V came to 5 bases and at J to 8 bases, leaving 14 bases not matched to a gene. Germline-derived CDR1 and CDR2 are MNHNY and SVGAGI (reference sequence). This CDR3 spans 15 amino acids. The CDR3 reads CASSAQGGRTEGYTF. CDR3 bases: TGTGCCAGCAGTGCCCAAGGGGGCCGTACGGAGGGCTACACCTTC.

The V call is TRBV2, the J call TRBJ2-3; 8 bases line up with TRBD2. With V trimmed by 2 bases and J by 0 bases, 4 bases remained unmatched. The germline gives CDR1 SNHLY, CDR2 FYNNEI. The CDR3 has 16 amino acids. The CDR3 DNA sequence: TGTGCCAGCAGTGAAAGACTAGCGATTAGCACAGATACGCAGTATTTT. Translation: CASSERLAISTDTQYF.

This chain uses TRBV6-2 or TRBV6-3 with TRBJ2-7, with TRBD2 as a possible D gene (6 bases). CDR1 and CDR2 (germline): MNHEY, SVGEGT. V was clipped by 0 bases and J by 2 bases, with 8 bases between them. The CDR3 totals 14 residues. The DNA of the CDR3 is TGTGCCAGCAGTTACTCCGGGACTGCCTACGAGCAGTACGTC. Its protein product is CASSYSGTAYEQYV.

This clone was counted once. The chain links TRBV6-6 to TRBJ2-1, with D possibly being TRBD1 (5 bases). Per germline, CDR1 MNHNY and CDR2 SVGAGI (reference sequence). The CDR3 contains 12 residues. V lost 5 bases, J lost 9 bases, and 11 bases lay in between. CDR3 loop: CASSPGNGEQFF. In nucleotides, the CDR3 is TGTGCCAGCAGTCCAGGGAACGGTGAGCAGTTCTTC.

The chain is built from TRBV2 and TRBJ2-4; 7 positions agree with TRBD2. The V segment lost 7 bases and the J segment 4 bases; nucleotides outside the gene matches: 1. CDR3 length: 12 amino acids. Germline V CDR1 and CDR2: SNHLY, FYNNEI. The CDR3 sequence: CASTAGKNIQYF. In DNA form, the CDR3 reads TGTGCCAGCACAGCGGGGAAAAACATTCAGTACTTC.

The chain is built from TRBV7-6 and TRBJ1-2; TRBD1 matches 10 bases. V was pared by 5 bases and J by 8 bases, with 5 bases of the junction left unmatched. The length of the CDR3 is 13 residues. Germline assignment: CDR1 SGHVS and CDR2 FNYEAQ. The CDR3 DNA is TGTGCCAGCAGCCACGGGACAGGGGTCGGCTACACCTTC. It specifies CASSHGTGVGYTF.

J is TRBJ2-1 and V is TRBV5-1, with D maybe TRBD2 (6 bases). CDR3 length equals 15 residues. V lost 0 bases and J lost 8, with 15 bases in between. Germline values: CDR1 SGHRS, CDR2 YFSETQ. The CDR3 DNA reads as TGCGCCAGCAGCTTGGTAGCGGCGGAGGGTTATGAGCAGTTCTTC. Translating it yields CASSLVAAEGYEQFF.

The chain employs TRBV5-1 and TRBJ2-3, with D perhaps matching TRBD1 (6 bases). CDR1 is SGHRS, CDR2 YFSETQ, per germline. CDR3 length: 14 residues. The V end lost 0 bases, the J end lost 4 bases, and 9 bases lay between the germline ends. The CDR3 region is CASSLAQGSDTQYF. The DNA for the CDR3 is TGCGCCAGCAGCTTGGCGCAGGGGTCAGATACGCAGTATTTT.

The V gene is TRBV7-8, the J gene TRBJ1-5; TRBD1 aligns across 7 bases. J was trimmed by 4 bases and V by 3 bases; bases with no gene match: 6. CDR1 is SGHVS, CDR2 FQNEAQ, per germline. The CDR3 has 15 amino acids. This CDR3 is CASSFDRGRNQPQHF. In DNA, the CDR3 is TGTGCCAGCAGCTTCGATAGGGGGCGGAATCAGCCCCAGCATTTT.

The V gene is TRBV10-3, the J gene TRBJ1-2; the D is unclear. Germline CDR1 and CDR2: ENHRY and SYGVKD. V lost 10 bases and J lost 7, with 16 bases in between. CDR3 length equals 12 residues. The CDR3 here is CATGISTAGYTF. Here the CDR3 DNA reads TGTGCCACGGGGATCTCGACGGCTGGCTACACCTTC.

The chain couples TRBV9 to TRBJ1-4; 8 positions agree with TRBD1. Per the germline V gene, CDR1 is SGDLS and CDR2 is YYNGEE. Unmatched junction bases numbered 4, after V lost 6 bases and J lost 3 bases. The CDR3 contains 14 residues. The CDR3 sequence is CASNKQGANEKLFF. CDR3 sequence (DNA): TGTGCCAGCAACAAACAGGGGGCTAATGAAAAACTGTTTTTT.

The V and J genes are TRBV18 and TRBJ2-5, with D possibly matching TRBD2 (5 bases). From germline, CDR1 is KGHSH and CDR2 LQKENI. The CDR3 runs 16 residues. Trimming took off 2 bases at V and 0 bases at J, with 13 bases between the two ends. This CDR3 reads CASSPKSGSYQETQYF. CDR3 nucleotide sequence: TGTGCCAGCTCACCAAAATCGGGATCGTACCAAGAGACCCAGTACTTC.

The CDR3 nucleotides read TGTGCCACCAGTGATTCTCAGTGGACTAAGAACACCGGGGAGCTGTTTTTT. Amino acid sequence: CATSDSQWTKNTGELFF. J is TRBJ2-2 and V is TRBV24-1; D is perhaps TRBD2 (6 bases). The CDR3 extends over 17 amino acids. Germline assignment: CDR1 KGHDR and CDR2 SFDVKD. V shed 2 bases and J shed 1 base, with 13 bases lying between them.

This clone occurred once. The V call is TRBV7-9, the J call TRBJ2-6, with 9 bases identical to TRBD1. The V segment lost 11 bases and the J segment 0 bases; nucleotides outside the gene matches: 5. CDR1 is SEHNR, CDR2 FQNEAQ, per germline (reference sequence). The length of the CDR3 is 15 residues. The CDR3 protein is CAQGTGSSGANVLTF. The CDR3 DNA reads TGTGCCCAAGGGACAGGGAGCTCTGGGGCCAACGTCCTGACTTTC.

The CDR3 loop reads CASSEAGHEQYF. The CDR3 DNA sequence: TGTGCCAGCAGTGAAGCGGGCCACGAGCAGTACTTC. The chain combines TRBV2 with TRBJ2-7; no reliable D call. The CDR3 is 12 amino acids. CDR1 is SNHLY, CDR2 FYNNEI, per germline. Between the trimmed V and J ends, which lost 0 bases and 5 bases, there was a span of 5 bases.

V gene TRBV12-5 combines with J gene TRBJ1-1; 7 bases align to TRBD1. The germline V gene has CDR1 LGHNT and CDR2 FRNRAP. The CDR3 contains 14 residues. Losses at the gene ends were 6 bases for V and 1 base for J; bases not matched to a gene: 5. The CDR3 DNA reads TGTGCTAGTGGAGTACAGGGGAAGAACACTGAAGCTTTCTTT. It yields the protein CASGVQGKNTEAFF.

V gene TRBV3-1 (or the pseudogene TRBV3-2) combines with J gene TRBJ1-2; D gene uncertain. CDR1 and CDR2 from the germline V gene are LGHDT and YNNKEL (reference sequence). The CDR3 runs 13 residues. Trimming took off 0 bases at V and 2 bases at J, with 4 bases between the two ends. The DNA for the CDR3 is TGTGCCAGCAGCCAAGACCCGAACTATGGCTACACCTTC. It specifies CASSQDPNYGYTF.